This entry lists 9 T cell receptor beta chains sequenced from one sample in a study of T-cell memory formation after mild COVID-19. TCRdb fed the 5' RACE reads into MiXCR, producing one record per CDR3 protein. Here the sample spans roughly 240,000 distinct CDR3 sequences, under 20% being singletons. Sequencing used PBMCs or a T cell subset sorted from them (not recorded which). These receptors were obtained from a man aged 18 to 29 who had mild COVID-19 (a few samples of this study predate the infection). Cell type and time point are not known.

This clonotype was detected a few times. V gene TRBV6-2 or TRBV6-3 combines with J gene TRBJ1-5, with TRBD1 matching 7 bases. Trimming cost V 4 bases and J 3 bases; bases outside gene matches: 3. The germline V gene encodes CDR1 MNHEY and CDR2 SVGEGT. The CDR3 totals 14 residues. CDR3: CASSLDRYNQPQHF. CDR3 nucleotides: TGTGCCAGCAGTTTGGACAGGTACAATCAGCCCCAGCATTTT.

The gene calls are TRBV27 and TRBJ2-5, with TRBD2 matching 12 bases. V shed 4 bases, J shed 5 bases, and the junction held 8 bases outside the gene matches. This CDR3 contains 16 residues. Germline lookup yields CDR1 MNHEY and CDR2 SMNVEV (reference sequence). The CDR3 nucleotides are TGTGCCAGCAGTTGGCTAGCGGGGGGGCCCTGGGAGACCCAGTACTTC. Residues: CASSWLAGGPWETQYF.

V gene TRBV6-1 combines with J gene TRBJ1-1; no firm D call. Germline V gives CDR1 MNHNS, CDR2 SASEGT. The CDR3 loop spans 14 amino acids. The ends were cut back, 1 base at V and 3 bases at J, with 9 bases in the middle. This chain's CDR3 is CASSEVSGYTEAFF. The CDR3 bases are TGTGCCAGCAGTGAAGTATCCGGTTACACTGAAGCTTTCTTT.

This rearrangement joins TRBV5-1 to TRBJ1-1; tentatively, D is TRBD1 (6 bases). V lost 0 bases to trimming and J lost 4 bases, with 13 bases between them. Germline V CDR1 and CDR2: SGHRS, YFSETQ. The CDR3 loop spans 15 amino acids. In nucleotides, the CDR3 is TGCGCCAGCAGCTTGGTGCCAGGGGATAGCACTGAAGCTTTCTTT. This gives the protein CASSLVPGDSTEAFF. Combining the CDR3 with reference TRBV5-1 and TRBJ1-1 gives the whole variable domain KAGVTQTPRYLIKTRGQQVTLSCSPISGHRSVSWYQQTPGQGLQFLFEYFSETQRNKGNFPGRFSGRQFSNSRSEMNVSTLELGDSALYLCASSLVPGDSTEAFFGQGTRLTVV.

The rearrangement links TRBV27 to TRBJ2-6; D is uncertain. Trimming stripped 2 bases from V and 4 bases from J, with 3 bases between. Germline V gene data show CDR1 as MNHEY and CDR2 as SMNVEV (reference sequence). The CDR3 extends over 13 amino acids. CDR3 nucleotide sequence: TGTGCCAGCAGTTTAAGGGGGGCCAACGTCCTGACTTTC. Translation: CASSLRGANVLTF.

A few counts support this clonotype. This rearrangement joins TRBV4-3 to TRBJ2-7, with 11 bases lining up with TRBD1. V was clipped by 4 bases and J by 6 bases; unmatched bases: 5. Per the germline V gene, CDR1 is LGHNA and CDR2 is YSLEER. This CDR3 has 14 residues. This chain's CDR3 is CASSLGTGGVEQYF. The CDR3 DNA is TGCGCCAGCAGCCTCGGGACAGGGGGTGTCGAGCAGTACTTC.

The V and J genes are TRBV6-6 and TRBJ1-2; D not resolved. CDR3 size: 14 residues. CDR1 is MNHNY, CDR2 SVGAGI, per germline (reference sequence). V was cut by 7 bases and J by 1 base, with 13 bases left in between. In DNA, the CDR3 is TGTGCCAGCATTCCGCCTGGGAGTAACTATGGCTACACCTTC. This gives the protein CASIPPGSNYGYTF.

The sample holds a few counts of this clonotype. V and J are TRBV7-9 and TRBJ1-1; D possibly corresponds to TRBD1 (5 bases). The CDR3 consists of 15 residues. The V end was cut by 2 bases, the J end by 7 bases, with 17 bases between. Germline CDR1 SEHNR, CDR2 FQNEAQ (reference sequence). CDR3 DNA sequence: TGTGCCAGCAGCTTACCTCCGGGGGGTACGGGTGAAGCTTTCTTT. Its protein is CASSLPPGGTGEAFF.

The CDR3 spells CASSRATYPGDNEQFF. The CDR3, as DNA: TGCGCCAGCAGCCGGGCTACGTATCCGGGGGACAATGAGCAGTTCTTC. This sequence joins TRBV5-1 and TRBJ2-1; D might be TRBD2 (6 bases). CDR3 length equals 16 residues. V was clipped by 4 bases and J by 5 bases, with 19 bases between them. The germline CDR1 and CDR2 sequences are SGHRS and YFSETQ.